One and the same sample provided the 13 T cell receptor beta chains below, sequenced in a study of T cell changes during pregnancy in multiple sclerosis. Generated by immunoSEQ multiplex PCR, the TCRdb table keeps only in-frame clones and is missing some. The sample shows 59,000 or so clones, 90% to 95% of them seen only once. The sequenced sample was peripheral blood, obtained in the third trimester of pregnancy. The receptors originated from a female donor in good health, enrolled as a control in a pregnancy study.

V gene TRBV7-9 combines with J gene TRBJ2-7; tentative D call: TRBD1 (6 bases). Trimming removed 7 bases from V and 7 bases from J, with 11 bases in between. CDR3 length: 11 amino acids. Germline V lookup: CDR1 SEHNR, CDR2 FQNEAQ (reference sequence). In nucleotides, the CDR3 is TGTGCCAGCAAGGGGGTCAGTGAGCAGTACTTC. Protein: CASKGVSEQYF.

The chain links TRBV4-2 to TRBJ1-1; D is perhaps TRBD1 (5 bases). The germline CDR1 and CDR2 sequences are LGHNA and YNFKEQ. V was shortened by 6 bases and J by 1 base, with 12 bases between the two germline ends. CDR3 size: 14 residues. This CDR3 is CASSLEQENTEAFF. CDR3 bases: TGTGCCAGCAGTCTTGAACAGGAGAACACTGAAGCTTTCTTT.

V gene TRBV7-9 combines with J gene TRBJ2-3, with TRBD2 matching over 15 bases. The ends lost 5 bases at V and 3 bases at J; junction bases unmatched: 0. The germline gives CDR1 SEHNR, CDR2 FQNEAQ (reference sequence). The CDR3 loop spans 15 amino acids. CDR3 residues: CASSGTSGGTDTQYF. CDR3 in DNA: TGTGCCAGCAGCGGGACTAGCGGGGGGACAGATACGCAGTATTTT. Looking up the rest from reference TRBV7-9 and TRBJ2-3 gives the full variable domain: DTGVSQNPRHKITKRGQNVTFRCDPISEHNRLYWYRQTLGQGPEFLTYFQNEAQLEKSRLLSDRFSAERPKGSFSTLEIQRTEQGDSAMYLCASSGTSGGTDTQYFGPGTRLTVL.

In DNA form, the CDR3 reads TGTGCCAGCAGTATACTAGCGGGAGGTCGACATGAGCAGTTCTTC. As protein: CASSILAGGRHEQFF. The chain couples TRBV28 to TRBJ2-1; 12 bases fit TRBD2. CDR3 length equals 15 residues. CDR1 and CDR2 from the germline V gene are MDHEN and SYDVKM. Trimming at V came to 5 bases and at J to 8 bases, leaving 7 bases not matched to a gene.

The gene calls are TRBV5-5 and TRBJ2-3, with D perhaps TRBD2 (6 bases). Germline V CDR1 and CDR2: SGHKS, YYEKEE (reference sequence). V lost 0 bases and J lost 8, with 13 bases in between. The CDR3 consists of 14 residues. DNA of the CDR3: TGTGCCAGCAGCTTGGCGGACTCGGGAGTTACGCAGTATTTT. Its protein product is CASSLADSGVTQYF.

The CDR3: CAISDSLAGAQETQYF. CDR3 nucleotides: TGTGCCATCAGTGATTCACTAGCGGGAGCCCAAGAGACCCAGTACTTC. The rearrangement joins TRBV10-3 to TRBJ2-5; 11 bases match TRBD2. Germline assignment: CDR1 ENHRY and CDR2 SYGVKD. This CDR3 is 16 amino acids long. V trimming: 3 bases; J trimming: 1 base; junction bases outside the gene matches: 4.

V gene TRBV7-2 combines with J gene TRBJ2-7; 9 positions agree with TRBD1. The CDR3 has 16 residues. V trimming: 5 bases; J trimming: 6 bases; junction bases outside the gene matches: 14. Germline V gene data show CDR1 as SGHTA and CDR2 as FQGNSA. CDR3 sequence: CASSPPKGTGLSEQYF. The CDR3 region has the DNA TGTGCCAGCAGCCCCCCGAAGGGGACAGGGCTCTCCGAGCAGTACTTC.

J is TRBJ1-2 and V is TRBV19; possible D gene TRBD1, 5 bases. The CDR3 sequence is 15 residues long. Germline V gives CDR1 LNHDA, CDR2 SQIVND (reference sequence). V lost 5 bases and J lost 4, with 17 bases in between. The CDR3: CASSFNRRGIYGYTF. The CDR3 bases are TGTGCCAGTAGTTTTAACAGACGGGGGATCTATGGCTACACCTTC.

The rearrangement links TRBV10-1 to TRBJ1-3; no reliable D call. Trimming stripped 7 bases from V and 4 bases from J, with 14 bases between. Germline V gives CDR1 WNHNN, CDR2 SYGVQD (reference sequence). The CDR3 covers 14 residues. The CDR3 DNA reads TGCGCCAGCACCCGCCTACGCGTCGGAAACACCATATATTTT. Encoded protein: CASTRLRVGNTIYF.

The chain joins TRBV18 to TRBJ1-6; D unresolved. The germline CDR1 and CDR2 sequences are KGHSH and LQKENI. Deletions cut 3 bases from V and 0 bases from J, with 12 bases between. The CDR3 extends over 17 amino acids. CDR3 bases: TGTGCCAGCTCACCTCGGACTTCGAGCTCCTATAATTCACCCCTCCACTTT. It encodes CASSPRTSSSYNSPLHF.

CDR3 coding DNA: TGCGCCAGCAGCTTGGCTCGGACAGGGAAAACAGATACGCAGTATTTT. Translated: CASSLARTGKTDTQYF. This chain uses TRBV5-1 with TRBJ2-3, with 8 bases lining up with TRBD1. The CDR3 extends over 16 amino acids. V lost 0 bases to trimming and J lost 3 bases; unmatched junction nucleotides: 6. Germline V gene lookup returns CDR1 SGHRS and CDR2 YFSETQ.

This chain uses TRBV7-2 with TRBJ1-3; D is undetermined. Germline V gives CDR1 SGHTA, CDR2 FQGNSA. The CDR3 spans 17 residues. V was clipped by 1 base and J by 2 bases, with 15 bases between them. CDR3 in DNA: TGTGCCAGCAGCTTAGATAAACCGGGAAGGGCTGGAAACACCATATATTTT. Encoded protein: CASSLDKPGRAGNTIYF.

The V call is TRBV7-8, the J call TRBJ1-6; 8 bases line up with TRBD1. The CDR3 runs 14 residues. The V and J ends lost 5 bases and 9 bases, in that order; junction bases with no gene match: 6. Germline V gene lookup returns CDR1 SGHVS and CDR2 FQNEAQ. CDR3 DNA sequence: TGTGCCAGCAGCCGGACAGGGAGCGGTTCACCCCTCCACTTT. Translating it yields CASSRTGSGSPLHF.